These 14 T cell receptor beta chains came from one sample sequenced in a study of radiotherapy plus CTLA-4 blockade in lung cancer. Repertoires were generated with immunoSEQ multiplex PCR, while TCRdb's copy carries only in-frame clones and drops some. The sample consists of some 73,000 clones, less than 85% of them appearing once. The input for sequencing was peripheral blood, taken from a patient treated with radiotherapy plus ipilimumab. These TCRs come from a human donor with non-small cell lung cancer whose response to radiotherapy plus ipilimumab could not be evaluated.

The rearrangement uses TRBV7-3 and TRBJ2-3; 7 nucleotides agree with TRBD2. V shed 5 bases and J 5 bases; nucleotides not matched to a gene: 16. Germline values: CDR1 SGHTA, CDR2 FQGTGA. The CDR3 has 17 residues. DNA for the CDR3: TGTGCCAGCAGCAACCTCGGGGGGAGGGCCGGGGGAGATACGCAGTATTTT. Amino acids: CASSNLGGRAGGDTQYF.

There are a few counts of this clone. This rearrangement joins TRBV19 to TRBJ2-1, with a tentative D call TRBD2 (7 bases). The CDR3 is 11 amino acids. V lost 3 bases and J lost 14, with 11 bases in between. Germline V CDR1 and CDR2: LNHDA, SQIVND (reference sequence). The CDR3 region is CASSMEGGKFF. The CDR3 DNA reads as TGTGCCAGTAGTATGGAGGGGGGGAAGTTCTTC.

The J gene is TRBJ1-2, the V gene TRBV7-2; TRBD1 matches 8 bases. The CDR3 runs to 14 residues. V was pared by 4 bases and J by 4 bases, with 5 bases of the junction left unmatched. Germline CDR1 and CDR2: SGHTA and FQGNSA. The DNA of the CDR3 is TGTGCCAGCAGCTCTGGACAGGGAAGCTATGGCTACACCTTC. It encodes CASSSGQGSYGYTF.

This clone was observed a single time. The V call is TRBV19, the J call TRBJ1-5; TRBD1 matches 7 bases. This CDR3 spans 15 amino acids. CDR1 is LNHDA, CDR2 SQIVND, per germline (reference sequence). The trim removed 7 bases at V and 4 bases at J, leaving 10 bases unmatched. The CDR3 here is CASTDSGTDNQPQHF. CDR3 sequence (DNA): TGTGCCAGTACCGACTCCGGGACAGATAATCAGCCCCAGCATTTT.

The chain carries TRBV5-1 and TRBJ2-7; TRBD1 might be the D (6 bases). V was cut by 6 bases and J by 4 bases, with 17 bases left in between. The germline gives CDR1 SGHRS, CDR2 YFSETQ. The CDR3 spans 14 residues. Here the CDR3 reads CASTGSPQGYEQYF. The CDR3 DNA is TGCGCCAGCACAGGGAGCCCTCAGGGGTACGAGCAGTACTTC. Using reference TRBV5-1 and TRBJ2-7 for the parts outside the CDR3, the full variable domain is KAGVTQTPRYLIKTRGQQVTLSCSPISGHRSVSWYQQTPGQGLQFLFEYFSETQRNKGNFPGRFSGRQFSNSRSEMNVSTLELGDSALYLCASTGSPQGYEQYFGPGTRLTVT.

V gene TRBV30 combines with J gene TRBJ2-3, with TRBD2 identical over 9 bases. V trimming: 4 bases; J trimming: 5 bases; junction bases outside the gene matches: 7. The CDR3 consists of 14 residues. The germline V gene has CDR1 GTSNPN and CDR2 SVGIG (reference sequence). CDR3 nucleotide sequence: TGTGCCTGGACTAGCGGGGTTCCCGGAGATACGCAGTATTTT. This gives the protein CAWTSGVPGDTQYF.

In its sample, this clone was seen a few times. J is TRBJ2-7 and V is TRBV11-2; 7 bases are shared with TRBD1. The CDR3 covers 14 residues. Trimming cost V 4 bases and J 2 bases; bases outside gene matches: 5. The germline CDR1 and CDR2 sequences are SGHAT and FQNNGV. The CDR3 nucleotides read TGTGCCAGCAGCTCTGTAGGACAGGCCTACGAGCAGTACTTC. Translation: CASSSVGQAYEQYF. Combining the CDR3 with reference TRBV11-2 and TRBJ2-7 gives the whole variable domain EAGVAQSPRYKIIEKRQSVAFWCNPISGHATLYWYQQILGQGPKLLIQFQNNGVVDDSQLPKDRFSAERLKGVDSTLKIQPAKLEDSAVYLCASSSVGQAYEQYFGPGTRLTVT.

This clone is a singleton in its sample. The rearrangement uses TRBV6-5 and TRBJ1-6; TRBD1 might be the D (6 bases). Germline V lookup: CDR1 MNHEY, CDR2 SVGAGI. This CDR3 has 13 residues. Trimming shortened V by 6 bases and J by 9 bases, and 12 bases separated the two germline ends. The CDR3 DNA is TGTGCCAGCAGAACAGGGCAAAGTTCACCCCTCCACTTT. Encoded protein: CASRTGQSSPLHF.

The V and J genes are TRBV7-9 and TRBJ2-4, with 8 positions matching TRBD1. Germline CDR1 SEHNR, CDR2 FQNEAQ (reference sequence). CDR3 length: 16 residues. The J segment lost 8 bases and the V segment lost 5 bases, leaving 14 bases of the junction unmatched. The chain's CDR3 is CASSPRAGGAVDIQYF. The CDR3 DNA follows: TGTGCCAGCAGCCCCAGAGCAGGGGGCGCGGTGGACATTCAGTACTTC.

This chain connects TRBV5-5 to TRBJ1-1; maybe TRBD1 (5 bases). The length of the CDR3 is 17 residues. Trimming pared 4 bases from V and 6 bases from J, leaving 25 bases between. Germline values: CDR1 SGHKS, CDR2 YYEKEE (reference sequence). CDR3 nucleotides: TGTGCCAGCAGCCCCGGGGAGGGCGCAGGGCGGGGTGCTGAAGCTTTCTTT. Translation gives CASSPGEGAGRGAEAFF.

This chain connects TRBV18 to TRBJ1-2, with 7 bases fitting TRBD1. The length of the CDR3 is 15 residues. The germline gives CDR1 KGHSH, CDR2 LQKENI. After removal of 4 bases from V and 2 bases from J, the junction contained 7 bases not matched to a gene. The CDR3 DNA reads as TGTGCCAGCTCACTAACGCAACAGGGGAACTATGGCTACACCTTC. Translating gives CASSLTQQGNYGYTF.

The rearrangement uses TRBV2 and TRBJ2-7, with 11 bases matching TRBD1. CDR1 and CDR2 from the germline V gene are SNHLY and FYNNEI. The trim removed 7 bases at V and 5 bases at J, leaving 7 bases unmatched. The CDR3 is 14 amino acids. This CDR3 is CASNRDRGFDEQYF. The CDR3 DNA is TGTGCCAGCAACCGGGACAGGGGGTTCGACGAGCAGTACTTC.

V and J are TRBV5-1 and TRBJ2-7, with TRBD1 as a possible D gene (7 bases). V was trimmed by 3 bases and J by 3 bases, leaving 13 bases between them. Looked up from germline, CDR1 is SGHRS and CDR2 is YFSETQ. This CDR3 region has 14 residues. DNA for the CDR3: TGCGCCAGCAGCTATGGGACAGCGGGCTACGAGCAGTACTTC. Translated: CASSYGTAGYEQYF.

This clone appeared once. V usage is TRBV4-2 and J usage is TRBJ2-2; 13 bases are shared with TRBD2. J was trimmed by 5 bases and V by 3 bases; bases with no gene match: 3. This CDR3 has 16 residues. Germline CDR1 and CDR2: LGHNA and YNFKEQ. DNA for the CDR3: TGTGCCAGCAGCCACCAGGGACTAGCGGGGACCGGGGAGCTGTTTTTT. It is translated as CASSHQGLAGTGELFF.